Listed below are T cell receptor beta chains from one sample, sequenced in a study of blood T cell repertoires in COVID-19. TCRdb's copy holds only in-frame clones and misses some; the assay was immunoSEQ multiplex PCR. The sample yields 150,000 to 200,000 clones, around four fifths seen once. The sequenced material came from peripheral blood. The receptors shown here come from a man between 60 and 70 years old with COVID-19, enrolled during active disease. Both conserved end residues are part of each CDR3. The order of the fields is V gene, J gene, CDR3 protein.

TRBV24-1	TRBJ2-1	CATSDSGTGSSYNEQFF
TRBV11-2	TRBJ2-7	CASSSAGSYEQYF
TRBV18	TRBJ1-1	CASSRQGAMGTEAFF
TRBV5-1	TRBJ2-3	CASSFQGSGTSTDTQYF
TRBV5-6	TRBJ1-2	CASSLDRFYGYTF
TRBV14	TRBJ2-1	CASSSPDIAGVRGEQFF
TRBV7-8	TRBJ2-1	CASSPEYNEQFF
TRBV5-1	TRBJ1-1	CASSLAGGSAEAFF
TRBV10-2	TRBJ1-3	CASKNVGQGGDTIYF
TRBV6-5	TRBJ1-3	CASREQGSGNTIYF
TRBV4-1	TRBJ2-6	CASSQDRAGIGANVLTF
TRBV7-2	TRBJ2-7	CASSSTGGIAEQYF
TRBV6-2/TRBV6-3	TRBJ1-4	CASSSPDIGIDEKLFF
TRBV21-1	TRBJ2-1	CASSKALGGNNEQFF
TRBV5-4	TRBJ1-2	CASSLAPSGYTF
TRBV19	TRBJ1-5	CASSLFTGNQPQHF
TRBV18	TRBJ1-2	CASSPYQGADGYTF
TRBV11-2	TRBJ2-7	CASSLSHSYSYEQYF
TRBV5-4	TRBJ1-3	CASTQEPGSSGNTIYF
TRBV5-1	TRBJ2-5	CASSLQGNSNQETQYF
TRBV12-3/TRBV12-4	TRBJ1-1	CASSSRGNTEAFF
TRBV12-3/TRBV12-4	TRBJ1-5	CATRRGSNQPQHF
TRBV27	TRBJ1-2	CASSGRDRGYGYTF
TRBV6-6	TRBJ2-5	CASSPGQGIETQYF
TRBV12-5	TRBJ1-3	CASGLVAGAGNTIYF
TRBV5-4	TRBJ1-6	CASSLGVANSPLHF
TRBV13	TRBJ2-1	CASSSRAGSGEQFF
TRBV2	TRBJ1-2	CASRNSRTKIYGYTF
TRBV7-3	TRBJ2-5	CASSLTKQATQYF
TRBV5-1	TRBJ1-1	CASSLAQGVGNTEAFF
TRBV12-3/TRBV12-4	TRBJ1-1	CASSSFAGAEAFF
TRBV19	TRBJ2-7	CASTIRDRGTYEQYF
TRBV28	TRBJ1-6	CASSLGTSDNSPLHF
TRBV5-1	TRBJ1-1	CASSLPQNTEAFF
TRBV7-3	TRBJ2-1	CASSTLGSGKYNEQFF
TRBV6-1	TRBJ1-1	CASSAGGTVFPGGNTEAFF
TRBV5-1	TRBJ2-3	CASSLASSGSTDTQYF
TRBV9	TRBJ2-1	CASSVDVNNEQFF
TRBV5-6	TRBJ1-1	CASSPGVHTEAFF
TRBV27	TRBJ2-7	CASSSLTGLLGQYF
TRBV9	TRBJ2-1	CASSVSLAGNNEQFF
TRBV4-2	TRBJ1-5	CASSQAARNNQPQHF
TRBV7-3	TRBJ2-1	CASSPQGGLAVNEQFF
TRBV21-1	TRBJ1-1	CASSKLGRGLWDTEAFF
TRBV18	TRBJ2-7	CASSPNRNYEQYF
TRBV5-1	TRBJ2-1	CASSLQAGGHNEQFF
TRBV19	TRBJ2-5	CASAGVAGVETQYF
TRBV29-1	TRBJ1-1	CSVYDRGRTEAFF
TRBV30	TRBJ2-2	CAWNAGSTGELFF
TRBV21-1	TRBJ2-1	CASGETYNEQFF
TRBV7-8	TRBJ2-3	CASSPPGRTDTQYF
TRBV3-1/TRBV3-2	TRBJ2-2	CASSQDLAGFGELFF
TRBV30	TRBJ1-6	CAWTGQGNSPLHF
TRBV29-1	TRBJ2-7	CSVETRTGSYEQYF
TRBV7-6	TRBJ1-5	CASSLEAGRDQPQHF
TRBV7-6	TRBJ2-3	CASSLRPGANTDTQYF
TRBV6-1	TRBJ1-1	CASSDASRGIGFGAFF